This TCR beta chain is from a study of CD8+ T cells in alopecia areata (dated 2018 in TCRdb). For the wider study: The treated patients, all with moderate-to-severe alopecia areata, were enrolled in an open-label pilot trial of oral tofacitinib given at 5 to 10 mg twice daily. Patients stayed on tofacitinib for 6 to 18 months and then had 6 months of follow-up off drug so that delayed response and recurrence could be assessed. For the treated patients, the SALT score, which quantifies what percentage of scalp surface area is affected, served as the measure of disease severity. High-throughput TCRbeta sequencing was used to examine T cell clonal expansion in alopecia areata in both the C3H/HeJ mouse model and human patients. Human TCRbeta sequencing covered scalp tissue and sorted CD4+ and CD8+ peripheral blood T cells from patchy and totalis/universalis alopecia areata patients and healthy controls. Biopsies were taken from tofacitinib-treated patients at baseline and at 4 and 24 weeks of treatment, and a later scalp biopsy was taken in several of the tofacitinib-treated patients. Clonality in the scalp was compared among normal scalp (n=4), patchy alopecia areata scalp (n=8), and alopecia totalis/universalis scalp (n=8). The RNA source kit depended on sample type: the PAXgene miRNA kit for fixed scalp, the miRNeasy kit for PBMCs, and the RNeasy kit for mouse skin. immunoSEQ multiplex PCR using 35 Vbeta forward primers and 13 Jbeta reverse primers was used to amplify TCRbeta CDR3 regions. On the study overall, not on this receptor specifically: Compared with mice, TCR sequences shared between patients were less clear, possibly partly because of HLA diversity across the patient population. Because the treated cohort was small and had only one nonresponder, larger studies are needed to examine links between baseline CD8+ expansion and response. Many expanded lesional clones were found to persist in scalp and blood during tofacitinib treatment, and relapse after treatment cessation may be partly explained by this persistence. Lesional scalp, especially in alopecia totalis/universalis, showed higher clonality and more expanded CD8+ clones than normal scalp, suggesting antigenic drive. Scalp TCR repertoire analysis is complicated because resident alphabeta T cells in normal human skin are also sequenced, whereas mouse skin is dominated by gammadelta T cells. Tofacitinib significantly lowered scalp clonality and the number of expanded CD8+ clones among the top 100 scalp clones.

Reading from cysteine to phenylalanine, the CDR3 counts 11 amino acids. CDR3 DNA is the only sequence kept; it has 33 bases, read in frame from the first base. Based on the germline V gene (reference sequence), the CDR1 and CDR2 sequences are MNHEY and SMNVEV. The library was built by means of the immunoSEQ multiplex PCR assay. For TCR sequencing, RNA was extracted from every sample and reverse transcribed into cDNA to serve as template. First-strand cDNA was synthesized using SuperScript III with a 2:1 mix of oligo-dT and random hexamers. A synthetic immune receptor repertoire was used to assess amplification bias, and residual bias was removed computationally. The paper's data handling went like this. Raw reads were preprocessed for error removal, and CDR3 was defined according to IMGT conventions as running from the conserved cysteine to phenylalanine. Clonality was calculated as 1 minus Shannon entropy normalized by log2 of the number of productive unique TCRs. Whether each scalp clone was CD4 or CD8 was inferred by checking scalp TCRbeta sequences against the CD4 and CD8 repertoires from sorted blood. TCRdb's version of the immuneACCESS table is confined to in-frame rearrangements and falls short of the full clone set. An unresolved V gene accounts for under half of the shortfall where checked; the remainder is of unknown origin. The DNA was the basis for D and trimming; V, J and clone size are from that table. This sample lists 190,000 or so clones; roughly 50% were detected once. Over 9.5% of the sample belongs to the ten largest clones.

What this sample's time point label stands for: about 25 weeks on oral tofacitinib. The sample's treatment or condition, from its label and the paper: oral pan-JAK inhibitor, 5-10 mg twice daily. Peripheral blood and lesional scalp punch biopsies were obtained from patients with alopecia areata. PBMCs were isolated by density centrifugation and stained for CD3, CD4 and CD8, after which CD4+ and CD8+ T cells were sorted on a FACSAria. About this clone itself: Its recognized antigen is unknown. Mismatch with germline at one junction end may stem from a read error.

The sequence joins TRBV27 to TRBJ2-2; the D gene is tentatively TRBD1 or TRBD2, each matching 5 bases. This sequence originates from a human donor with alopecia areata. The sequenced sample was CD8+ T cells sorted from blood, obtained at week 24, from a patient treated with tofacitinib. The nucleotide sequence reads TGTGCCAGCGGATCCGGGACCCGCTTGATTTTT. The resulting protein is CASGSGTRLIF.